Listed below are T cell receptor beta chains from one sample, sequenced in a study of shared clonotypes between healthy human individuals. Repertoires were generated with immunoSEQ multiplex PCR, while TCRdb's copy carries only in-frame clones and drops some. This sample has millions of clones, with roughly 91% found just once. The specimen sequenced was naive CD8+ T cells from PBMCs. Every receptor here comes from a man between 18 and 35 years old in good health. Some clones in this sample may be carry-over from other donors' samples. Each CDR3 is given with its conserved first and last residue. A D gene is named only where the DNA matches it firmly. Rows give clone size only sometimes, using once, few, many, or a class for an expanded clone.

V: TRBV4-1; D: TRBD1; J: TRBJ1-1; size: NA; DNA: TGCGCCAGCAGCCCATACAGGGGAGGGACTGAAGCTTTCTTT; CDR3: CASSPYRGGTEAFF
V: TRBV7-9; D: NA; J: TRBJ2-3; size: once; DNA: TGTGCCAGCAGAGGGTCGTACGATACGCAGTATTTT; CDR3: CASRGSYDTQYF
V: TRBV5-1; D: NA; J: TRBJ2-1; size: NA; DNA: TGCGCCAGCAGCCAAACGGGGGTAACGGCCTACAATGAGCAGTTCTTC; CDR3: CASSQTGVTAYNEQFF
V: TRBV19; D: NA; J: TRBJ2-1; size: NA; DNA: TGTGCCAGTAGTATTGAGGGACCTGTACGGAACAATGAGCAGTTCTTC; CDR3: CASSIEGPVRNNEQFF
V: TRBV5-1; D: NA; J: TRBJ1-2; size: NA; DNA: TGCGCCAGCAGCCCTCGGGACCCGCGAGTGGGTGGCTACACCTTC; CDR3: CASSPRDPRVGGYTF
V: TRBV5-3; D: NA; J: TRBJ2-5; size: NA; DNA: TGTGCCAGAAGCTTGGTCTCGGCCCCCGGGGGCCAAGAGACCCAGTACTTC; CDR3: CARSLVSAPGGQETQYF
V: TRBV9; D: TRBD1; J: TRBJ2-1; size: NA; DNA: TGTGCCAGCAGTGACAGGGGATCCTACAATGAGCAGTTCTTC; CDR3: CASSDRGSYNEQFF
V: TRBV5-6; D: NA; J: TRBJ2-7; size: NA; DNA: TGTGCCAGCAGCCACGGGATGTCCTACGAGCAGTACTTC; CDR3: CASSHGMSYEQYF
V: TRBV10-3; D: NA; J: TRBJ1-1; size: NA; DNA: TGTGCCATCAGTTTGGGACCGAACACTGAAGCTTTCTTT; CDR3: CAISLGPNTEAFF
V: TRBV28; D: NA; J: TRBJ2-7; size: NA; DNA: TGTGCCAGCAGTTTAACCGGGACTTCCTACTACGAGCAGTACTTC; CDR3: CASSLTGTSYYEQYF
V: TRBV9; D: NA; J: TRBJ1-5; size: NA; DNA: TGTGCCAGCAGCTCAACAAGCAGTAATCAGCCCCAGCATTTT; CDR3: CASSSTSSNQPQHF
V: TRBV9; D: TRBD1; J: TRBJ2-2; size: NA; DNA: TGTGCCAGCAGCGCACCTCAGGGGGCCACCGGGGAGCTGTTTTTT; CDR3: CASSAPQGATGELFF
V: TRBV9; D: NA; J: TRBJ2-7; size: few; DNA: TGTGCCAGCAGCGTAGAGGGGAGCTCCTACGAGCAGTACTTC; CDR3: CASSVEGSSYEQYF
V: TRBV5-1; D: TRBD2; J: TRBJ2-3; size: NA; DNA: TGCGCCAGCAGCTTGGGGGTTACTAGCGGCATCACAGATACGCAGTATTTT; CDR3: CASSLGVTSGITDTQYF
V: TRBV5-6; D: NA; J: TRBJ1-5; size: NA; DNA: TGTGCCAGCAGCCCCGGCCGGGGATCTCATCAGCCCCAGCATTTT; CDR3: CASSPGRGSHQPQHF
V: TRBV7-9; D: NA; J: TRBJ2-7; size: NA; DNA: TGTGCCAGCAGCTTAGTAGGCCAGGGGTGGTTCAACGAGCAGTACTTC; CDR3: CASSLVGQGWFNEQYF
V: TRBV25-1; D: NA; J: TRBJ2-2; size: NA; DNA: TGTGCCAGCAGTGGTGGTGCGGACACCGGGGAGCTGTTTTTT; CDR3: CASSGGADTGELFF
V: TRBV7-2; D: NA; J: TRBJ2-6; size: NA; DNA: TGTGCCAGCAGCTTAGCTGACGGTCCCTCTGGGGCCAACGTCCTGACTTTC; CDR3: CASSLADGPSGANVLTF
V: TRBV4-3; D: TRBD2; J: TRBJ2-1; size: NA; DNA: TGCGCCAGCAGCCAGACTAGCGGGAGTCTTAGTGAGCAGTTCTTC; CDR3: CASSQTSGSLSEQFF
V: TRBV18; D: TRBD1; J: TRBJ2-7; size: NA; DNA: TGTGCCAGCTCACCTCCGGGACAGGGGCTTTACGAGCAGTACTTC; CDR3: CASSPPGQGLYEQYF
V: TRBV7-3; D: NA; J: TRBJ1-1; size: NA; DNA: TGTGCCAGCAGCTCCGTGACAGCCACTGAAGCTTTCTTT; CDR3: CASSSVTATEAFF
V: TRBV4-1; D: NA; J: TRBJ2-2; size: NA; DNA: TGCGCCAGCAGCACAAGTACAGCGCCCGGGGAGCTGTTTTTT; CDR3: CASSTSTAPGELFF
V: TRBV28; D: NA; J: TRBJ1-1; size: few; DNA: TGTGCCACTGAGGTAGTGGAGGGGGTTGAAGCTTTCTTT; CDR3: CATEVVEGVEAFF
V: TRBV28; D: TRBD1; J: TRBJ1-5; size: NA; DNA: TGTGCCAGCAGACCCGTAGATGAGGGGGCGTCAGTTGGGCCCCAGCATTTT; CDR3: CASRPVDEGASVGPQHF
V: TRBV6-1; D: TRBD1; J: TRBJ2-7; size: NA; DNA: TGTGCCAGCAGTGAAGGGACAGGGGGTTACGAGCAGTACTTC; CDR3: CASSEGTGGYEQYF
V: TRBV7-9; D: NA; J: TRBJ2-2; size: NA; DNA: TGTGCCAGCAGCTTAGTGGAGACAGTCACCGGGGAGCTGTTTTTT; CDR3: CASSLVETVTGELFF
V: TRBV18; D: NA; J: TRBJ2-1; size: NA; DNA: TGTGCCAGCTCACCACCAGGTCGGGTCGGGTACAATGAGCAGTTCTTC; CDR3: CASSPPGRVGYNEQFF
V: TRBV27; D: NA; J: TRBJ2-7; size: once; DNA: TGTGCCAGCAGTTTCGGCAGGGCCCCCTCTCTTATGTACTTC; CDR3: CASSFGRAPSLMYF
V: TRBV19; D: TRBD2; J: TRBJ2-1; size: NA; DNA: TGTGCCAGTTCCTTAGCGGGAGGGCCGAGCTACAATGAGCAGTTCTTC; CDR3: CASSLAGGPSYNEQFF
V: TRBV7-8; D: NA; J: TRBJ1-4; size: NA; DNA: TGTGCCAGCAGCTTAGATCTGGGAACTAATGAAAAACTGTTTTTT; CDR3: CASSLDLGTNEKLFF
V: TRBV27; D: NA; J: TRBJ1-2; size: few; DNA: TGTGCCAGCAGTTTCGGGAGCACCTATGGCTACACCTTC; CDR3: CASSFGSTYGYTF
V: TRBV2; D: NA; J: TRBJ1-1; size: NA; DNA: TGTGCCAGCAAAGGAGGTCGGGGTGCCAACACTGAAGCTTTCTTT; CDR3: CASKGGRGANTEAFF
V: TRBV4-2; D: NA; J: TRBJ1-2; size: NA; DNA: TGTGCCAGCAGCCAAGAACAGGGTGGGGGCTATGGCTACACCTTC; CDR3: CASSQEQGGGYGYTF
V: TRBV9; D: TRBD1; J: TRBJ1-2; size: NA; DNA: TGTGCCAGCAGCAGTACGGGACAGGGCTGGCGTGGCTACACCTTC; CDR3: CASSSTGQGWRGYTF
V: TRBV10-1; D: NA; J: TRBJ2-5; size: NA; DNA: TGCGCCAGCAGTGAAGGGAAAAGGGAGGTTGAGACCCAGTACTTC; CDR3: CASSEGKREVETQYF
V: TRBV9; D: NA; J: TRBJ1-1; size: NA; DNA: TGTGCCAGCAGCGCAGCGGCCGAGGGGGGCAAGGGCGGGACTGAAGCTTTCTTT; CDR3: CASSAAAEGGKGGTEAFF
V: TRBV5-1; D: NA; J: TRBJ2-7; size: NA; DNA: TGCGCCAGCAGCTCCCGGACGGACCCCCACGAGCAGTACTTC; CDR3: CASSSRTDPHEQYF
V: TRBV19; D: NA; J: TRBJ2-7; size: NA; DNA: TGTGCCAGCGCTGTGAAGGGTTTCCCTTACGAGCAGTACTTC; CDR3: CASAVKGFPYEQYF
V: TRBV25-1; D: NA; J: TRBJ2-1; size: once; DNA: TGTGCCAGCAGTGAAGAGACAGTGTTCTTC; CDR3: CASSEETVFF
V: TRBV7-6; D: TRBD2; J: TRBJ2-3; size: NA; DNA: TGTGCCAGCAGCTTAGGCCTAGCGGGAGGGTTAGCAGATACGCAGTATTTT; CDR3: CASSLGLAGGLADTQYF
V: TRBV6-1; D: NA; J: TRBJ2-7; size: NA; DNA: TGTGCCAGCTCGCACGGGGCTTCCTACGAGCAGTACTTC; CDR3: CASSHGASYEQYF
V: TRBV5-1; D: NA; J: TRBJ1-1; size: few; DNA: TGCGCCAGCAGCGTGGGACAGAACACTGAAGCTTTCTTT; CDR3: CASSVGQNTEAFF
V: TRBV5-5; D: TRBD1; J: TRBJ2-7; size: NA; DNA: TGTGCCAGCAGCTCCCGGGACAGGGAGGTCTACGAGCAGTACTTC; CDR3: CASSSRDREVYEQYF
V: TRBV7-9; D: NA; J: TRBJ2-5; size: NA; DNA: TGTGCCAGCAGGCCAGGTGGGGGCCTCCCAGAGACCCAGTACTTC; CDR3: CASRPGGGLPETQYF
V: TRBV4-2; D: TRBD1; J: TRBJ2-7; size: NA; DNA: TGTGCCAGCAGCCTCGACAGGGGGCCCTACGAGCAGTACTTC; CDR3: CASSLDRGPYEQYF
V: TRBV10-2; D: NA; J: TRBJ1-2; size: NA; DNA: TGCGCCAGCAGTGAGTTTCGGGTTACCGGCTACACCTTC; CDR3: CASSEFRVTGYTF
V: TRBV28; D: TRBD2; J: TRBJ2-3; size: NA; DNA: TGTGCCAGCAGCCGGATCGAGCGGGAGGTTGTTCCAGATACGCAGTATTTT; CDR3: CASSRIEREVVPDTQYF
V: TRBV30; D: TRBD1; J: TRBJ2-7; size: NA; DNA: TGTGCCTGGAGTTTCGGGACAGAAATGTCCTACGAGCAGTACTTC; CDR3: CAWSFGTEMSYEQYF
V: TRBV7-9; D: NA; J: TRBJ2-5; size: NA; DNA: TGTGCCAGCAGCTCCGTGGTGACGGGATTGGAGGAGACCCAGTACTTC; CDR3: CASSSVVTGLEETQYF
V: TRBV6-1; D: NA; J: TRBJ1-5; size: NA; DNA: TGTGCCAGCAGTGCCCCATCGGGGGATAGCAATCAGCCCCAGCATTTT; CDR3: CASSAPSGDSNQPQHF
V: TRBV10-1; D: TRBD2; J: TRBJ2-1; size: NA; DNA: TGCGCCAGCAGTGAGTGGGCTAGCGGGAGGGACAACAATGAGCAGTTCTTC; CDR3: CASSEWASGRDNNEQFF
V: TRBV15; D: NA; J: TRBJ2-3; size: NA; DNA: TGTGCCACCGGACACCGGCTTAGAGATACGCAGTATTTT; CDR3: CATGHRLRDTQYF
V: TRBV27; D: NA; J: TRBJ2-7; size: NA; DNA: TGTGCCAGCAGTTTTGGGAAAACCTACGAGCAGTACTTC; CDR3: CASSFGKTYEQYF
V: TRBV28; D: TRBD2; J: TRBJ2-5; size: NA; DNA: TGTGCCAGCTCTCTATCTGGGGGAGGGCAAGAGACCCAGTACTTC; CDR3: CASSLSGGGQETQYF
V: TRBV7-6; D: NA; J: TRBJ2-1; size: NA; DNA: TGTGCCAGCAGCTTAGTAGCACGGGAGCAGTTCTTC; CDR3: CASSLVAREQFF
V: TRBV10-2; D: NA; J: TRBJ2-7; size: NA; DNA: TGCGCCAGCAGTGAGTACCCCACCTACGAGCAGTACTTC; CDR3: CASSEYPTYEQYF
V: TRBV6-5; D: NA; J: TRBJ2-7; size: NA; DNA: TGTGCCAGCAGTCTCACAGGGGAGGAGGAGCAGTACTTC; CDR3: CASSLTGEEEQYF
V: TRBV5-1; D: TRBD1; J: TRBJ2-1; size: once; DNA: TGCGCCAGCAGCTTGGGTAGGGACAGGCCTTACAATGAGCAGTTCTTC; CDR3: CASSLGRDRPYNEQFF